This TCR beta chain was captured in a study of blood T cell repertoires in COVID-19. Study-level information: The United States, Italy and Spain provided the acute and convalescent COVID-19 samples. From T cells, B-cell-depleted T cells, or PBMCs came the material, which was cDNA or gDNA.

As processed by the authors: For nucleated cells, counts were estimated from reference gene primer amplification. Profiled with immunoSEQ multiplex PCR; TCRdb holds only in-frame clones, not every one. V and J calls and clone size come straight from that table; D and trimming were deduced from the DNA. The table includes under 300,000 clones, roughly 80% detected once. CDR3 length equals 15 residues. The junction had 12 bases not matched to a gene; V was cut back by 10 bases and J by 5 bases. The germline V gene encodes CDR1 LNHDA and CDR2 SQIVND (reference sequence). The TCR originated in a woman aged 18-29 years with acute or convalescent COVID-19. This chain uses TRBV19 with TRBJ2-7; TRBD1 aligns across 12 bases. Material for sequencing was peripheral blood. The CDR3 sequence is CAIRNRDRGLHEQYF. As DNA, the CDR3 is TGTGCCATCAGGAACCGGGACAGGGGGCTCCACGAGCAGTACTTC.